This T cell receptor beta chain was captured by sequencing in a study of CD8 T cells in ankylosing spondylitis (dated by TCRdb to 2016 to 2017). Some background on the complete study: The study profiled T cell receptor beta repertoires in healthy donors and ankylosing spondylitis patients to find disease-linked TCR variants. The full study cohort was made up of approximately 27 ankylosing spondylitis patients and 108 healthy donors. Samples of peripheral blood were taken, and for ankylosing spondylitis patients, synovial fluid was collected as well.

The paper's findings and limits, for the study overall: The disease-linked clones were reported to be significantly enriched in matched synovial fluid samples from ankylosing spondylitis patients. In peripheral blood, the disease-linked clones were found at relatively low frequencies and had a CD8+ phenotype. Blood from ankylosing spondylitis patients appeared to be characterized by a TCR beta motif composed of eight highly homologous amino acid variants. Some of the motif variants had been reported before in the synovial fluid and blood of reactive arthritis patients, a finding that suggests common disease-initiation mechanisms.

Reads for this sample came from an Illumina HiSeq 2500. Quantitative 5'-RACE with molecular barcodes was used to prepare TCR beta libraries. The published analysis was carried out like this. To identify disease-linked TCR variants, a new computational method was used, one built on a probabilistic model of VDJ rearrangement. Clones were called with MiXCR by TCRdb after fastp trimmed the public reads at Q25, and only in-frame beta chains were retained. Each CDR3 protein gets just one entry, which takes the most common genes and DNA from the rows behind it. These V and J calls originate from TCRdb's pipeline instead of the authors' own analysis. This sample holds fewer than 550,000 distinct CDR3 sequences; 5.3% were observed only once. Jointly, the top ten make up under 4.5% of the sample. The germline V and J ends show losses of 5 bases and 6 bases respectively, and no gene match explains 5 bases of the junction. The germline V gene specifies MDHEN as CDR1 and SYDVKM as CDR2. Its CDR3 holds 15 amino acids, cysteine through phenylalanine. The read is trimmed to its CDR3 DNA, 45 bases read in frame from base 1.

The sample holds many counts of this clonotype. The antigen it binds to is not known. No much larger clone exists at a distance of one base, and base qualities are not known. The source of this sequence is a male donor with ankylosing spondylitis. The sample consisted of blood, either unsorted or a sorted T cell fraction (not recorded which). The rearrangement joined TRBV28 to TRBJ1-4, with 11 bases aligning to TRBD1. The sequenced DNA is TGTGCCAGCAGTCTAACGGGACAGGGGGATGAAAAACTGTTTTTT. This yields the protein CASSLTGQGDEKLFF.